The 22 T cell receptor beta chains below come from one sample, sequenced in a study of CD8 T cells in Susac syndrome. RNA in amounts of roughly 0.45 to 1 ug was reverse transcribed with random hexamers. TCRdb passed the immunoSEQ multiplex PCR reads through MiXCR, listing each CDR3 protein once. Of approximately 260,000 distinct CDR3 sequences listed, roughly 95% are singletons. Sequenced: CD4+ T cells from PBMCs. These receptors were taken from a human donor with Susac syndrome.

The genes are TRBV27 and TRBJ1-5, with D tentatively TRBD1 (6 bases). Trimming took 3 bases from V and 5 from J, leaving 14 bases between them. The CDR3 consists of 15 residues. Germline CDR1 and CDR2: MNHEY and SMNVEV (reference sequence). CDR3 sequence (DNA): TGTGCCAGCAGTTTGGGCAGGGGAGGGGATCAGCCCCAGCATTTT. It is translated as CASSLGRGGDQPQHF.

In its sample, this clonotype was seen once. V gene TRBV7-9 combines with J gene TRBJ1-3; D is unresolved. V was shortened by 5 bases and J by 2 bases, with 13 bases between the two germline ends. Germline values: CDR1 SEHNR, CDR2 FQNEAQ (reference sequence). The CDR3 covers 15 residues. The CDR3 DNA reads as TGTGCCAGCAGCCCCCCAGGTGTACCTGGAAACACCATATATTTT. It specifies CASSPPGVPGNTIYF.

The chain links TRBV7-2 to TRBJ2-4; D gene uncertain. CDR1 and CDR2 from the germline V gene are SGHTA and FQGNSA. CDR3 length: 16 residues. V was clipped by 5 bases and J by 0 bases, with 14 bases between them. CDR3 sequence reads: CASSRHKVSAKNIQYF. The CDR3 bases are TGTGCCAGCAGCCGACACAAGGTCTCAGCCAAAAACATTCAGTACTTC.

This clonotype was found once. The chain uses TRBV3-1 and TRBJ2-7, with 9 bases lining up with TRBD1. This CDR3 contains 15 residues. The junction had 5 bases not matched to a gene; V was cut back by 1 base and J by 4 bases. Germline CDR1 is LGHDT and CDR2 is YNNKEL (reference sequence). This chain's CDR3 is CASSQVDRGGYEQYF. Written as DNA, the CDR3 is TGTGCCAGCAGCCAAGTAGACAGGGGGGGGTACGAGCAGTACTTC.

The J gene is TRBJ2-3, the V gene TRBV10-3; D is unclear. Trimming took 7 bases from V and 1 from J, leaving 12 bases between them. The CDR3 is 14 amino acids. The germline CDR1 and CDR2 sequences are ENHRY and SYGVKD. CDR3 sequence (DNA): TGTGCCATCAAGGAACAATTGGGCACAGATACGCAGTATTTT. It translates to CAIKEQLGTDTQYF.

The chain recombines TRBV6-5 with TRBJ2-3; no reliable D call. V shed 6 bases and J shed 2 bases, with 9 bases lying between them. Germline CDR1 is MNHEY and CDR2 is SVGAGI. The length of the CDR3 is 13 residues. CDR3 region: CASRTRNTDTQYF. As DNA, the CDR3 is TGTGCCAGCAGGACACGGAACACAGATACGCAGTATTTT.

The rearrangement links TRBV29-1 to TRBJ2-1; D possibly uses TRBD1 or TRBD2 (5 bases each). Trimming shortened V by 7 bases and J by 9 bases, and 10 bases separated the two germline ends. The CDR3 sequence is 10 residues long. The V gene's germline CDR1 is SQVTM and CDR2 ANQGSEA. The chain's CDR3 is CSGGVGEQFF. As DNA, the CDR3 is TGCAGCGGAGGGGTTGGTGAGCAGTTCTTC.

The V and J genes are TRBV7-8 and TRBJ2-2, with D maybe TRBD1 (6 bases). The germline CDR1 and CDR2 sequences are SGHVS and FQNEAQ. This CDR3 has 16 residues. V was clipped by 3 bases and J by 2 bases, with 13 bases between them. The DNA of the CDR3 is TGTGCCAGCAGCTTCCGACAGGATAGTAACACCGGGGAGCTGTTTTTT. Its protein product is CASSFRQDSNTGELFF. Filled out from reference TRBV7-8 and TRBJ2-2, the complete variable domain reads GAGVSQSPRYKVAKRGQDVALRCDPISGHVSLFWYQQALGQGPEFLTYFQNEAQLDKSGLPSDRFFAERPEGSVSTLKIQRTQQEDSAVYLCASSFRQDSNTGELFFGEGSRLTVL.

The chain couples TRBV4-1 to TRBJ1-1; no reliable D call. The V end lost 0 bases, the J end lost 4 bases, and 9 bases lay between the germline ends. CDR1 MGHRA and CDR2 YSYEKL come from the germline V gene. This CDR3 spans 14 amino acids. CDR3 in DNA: TGCGCCAGCAGCCAAGATCTTTGGTCCACTGAAGCTTTCTTT. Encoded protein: CASSQDLWSTEAFF.

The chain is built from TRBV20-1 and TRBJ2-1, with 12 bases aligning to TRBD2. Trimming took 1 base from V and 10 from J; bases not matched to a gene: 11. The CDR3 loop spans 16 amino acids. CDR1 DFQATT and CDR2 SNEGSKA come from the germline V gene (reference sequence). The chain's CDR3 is CSARGRLAGVFLEQFF. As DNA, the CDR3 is TGCAGTGCTAGAGGACGACTAGCGGGAGTATTTCTCGAGCAGTTCTTC.

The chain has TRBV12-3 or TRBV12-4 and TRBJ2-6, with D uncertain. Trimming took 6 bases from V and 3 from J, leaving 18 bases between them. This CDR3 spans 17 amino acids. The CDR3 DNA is TGTGCCAGCAGCCCCACTGAAGGTTTAGGTGGGGCCAACGTCCTGACTTTC. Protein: CASSPTEGLGGANVLTF.

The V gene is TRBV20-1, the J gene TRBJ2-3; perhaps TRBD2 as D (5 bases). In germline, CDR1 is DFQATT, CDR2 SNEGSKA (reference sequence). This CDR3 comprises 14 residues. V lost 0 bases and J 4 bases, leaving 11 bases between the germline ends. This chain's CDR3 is CSARDGMLADTQYF. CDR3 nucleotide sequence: TGCAGTGCTAGAGACGGGATGCTCGCAGATACGCAGTATTTT.

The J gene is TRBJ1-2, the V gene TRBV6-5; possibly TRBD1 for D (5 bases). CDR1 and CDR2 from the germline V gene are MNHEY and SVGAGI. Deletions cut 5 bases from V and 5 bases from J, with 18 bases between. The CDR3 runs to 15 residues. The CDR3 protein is CASSQDIGELYGYTF. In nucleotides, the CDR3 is TGTGCCAGCAGTCAAGACATAGGGGAGCTTTATGGCTACACCTTC.

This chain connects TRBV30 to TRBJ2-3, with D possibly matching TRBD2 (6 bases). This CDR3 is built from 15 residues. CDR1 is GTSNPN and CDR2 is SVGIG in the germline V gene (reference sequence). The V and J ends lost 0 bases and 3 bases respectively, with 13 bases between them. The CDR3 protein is CAWSVKRVGTDTQYF. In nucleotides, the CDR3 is TGTGCCTGGAGTGTGAAGCGGGTGGGGACAGATACGCAGTATTTT.

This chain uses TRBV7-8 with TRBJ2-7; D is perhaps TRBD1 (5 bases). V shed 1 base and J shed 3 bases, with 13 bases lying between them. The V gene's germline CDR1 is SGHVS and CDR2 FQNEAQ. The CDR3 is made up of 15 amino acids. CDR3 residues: CASSLEAGHLYEQYF. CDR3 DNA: TGTGCCAGCAGCTTAGAAGCCGGACACCTCTACGAGCAGTACTTC. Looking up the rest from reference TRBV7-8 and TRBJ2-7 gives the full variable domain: GAGVSQSPRYKVAKRGQDVALRCDPISGHVSLFWYQQALGQGPEFLTYFQNEAQLDKSGLPSDRFFAERPEGSVSTLKIQRTQQEDSAVYLCASSLEAGHLYEQYFGPGTRLTVT.

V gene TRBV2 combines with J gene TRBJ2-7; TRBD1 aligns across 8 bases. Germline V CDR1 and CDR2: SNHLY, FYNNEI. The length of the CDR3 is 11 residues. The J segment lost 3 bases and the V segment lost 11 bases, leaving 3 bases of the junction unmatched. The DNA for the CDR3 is TGTGCCGGCGGACAGGGCTACGAGCAGTACTTC. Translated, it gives CAGGQGYEQYF.

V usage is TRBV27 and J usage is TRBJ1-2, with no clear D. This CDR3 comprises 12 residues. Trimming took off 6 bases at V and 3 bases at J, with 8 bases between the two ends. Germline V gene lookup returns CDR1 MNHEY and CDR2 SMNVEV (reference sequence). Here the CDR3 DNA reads TGTGCCAGCAGACACACCGACTATGGCTACACCTTC. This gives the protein CASRHTDYGYTF.

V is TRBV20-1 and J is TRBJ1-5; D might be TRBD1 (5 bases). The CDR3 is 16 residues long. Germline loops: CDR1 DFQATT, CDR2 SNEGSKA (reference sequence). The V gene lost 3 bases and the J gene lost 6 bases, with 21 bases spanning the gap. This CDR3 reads CSARNREGRTAQPQHF. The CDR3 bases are TGCAGTGCTAGGAATCGGGAGGGGAGGACGGCTCAGCCCCAGCATTTT.

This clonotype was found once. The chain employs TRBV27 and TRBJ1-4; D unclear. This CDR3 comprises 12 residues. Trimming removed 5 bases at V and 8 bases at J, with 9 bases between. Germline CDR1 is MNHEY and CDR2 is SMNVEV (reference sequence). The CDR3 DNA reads TGTGCCAGCAGTACACGAGGGGAAAAACTGTTTTTT. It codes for CASSTRGEKLFF.

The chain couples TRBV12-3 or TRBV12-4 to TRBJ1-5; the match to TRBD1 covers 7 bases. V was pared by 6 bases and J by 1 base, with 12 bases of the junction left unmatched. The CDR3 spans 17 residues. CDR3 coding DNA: TGTGCCAGCAGCCTGGAGACAGGGTGGGCCAGCAATCAGCCCCAGCATTTT. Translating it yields CASSLETGWASNQPQHF.

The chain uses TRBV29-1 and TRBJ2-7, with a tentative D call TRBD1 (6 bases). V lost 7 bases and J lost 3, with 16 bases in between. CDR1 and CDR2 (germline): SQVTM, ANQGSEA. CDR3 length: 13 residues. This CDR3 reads CSALTGAGYEQYF. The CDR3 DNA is TGCAGCGCCCTGACAGGTGCAGGCTACGAGCAGTACTTC.

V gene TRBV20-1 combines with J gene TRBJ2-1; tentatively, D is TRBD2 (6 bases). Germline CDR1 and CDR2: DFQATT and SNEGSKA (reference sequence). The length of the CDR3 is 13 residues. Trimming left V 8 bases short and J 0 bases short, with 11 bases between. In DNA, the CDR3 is TGCAGTCCTCTCGGGGGCTCCTACAATGAGCAGTTCTTC. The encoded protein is CSPLGGSYNEQFF.